Each of the 18 T cell receptor beta chains below was sequenced from the same sample in a study of blood T cells in healthy people across ages. The second PCR ran 7 to 11 cycles with a sample-barcoded 5' primer and J-beta primers. TCRdb ran MiXCR on the 5' RACE reads and lists one entry per CDR3 protein. Among 1,300,000 or so distinct CDR3 sequences listed, around 55% were seen once. The sample was blood. The receptors come from a man between 18 and 29 years old in good health.

This clonotype has more than one count but fewer than ten. The rearrangement joins TRBV3-1 to TRBJ2-7; 8 nucleotides agree with TRBD1. Germline CDR1 and CDR2: LGHDT and YNNKEL (reference sequence). The trim removed 7 bases at V and 1 base at J, leaving 9 bases unmatched. CDR3 size: 15 residues. The CDR3 sequence is CASINGQGISYEQYF. CDR3 DNA: TGTGCCAGCATCAATGGACAGGGTATTTCCTACGAGCAGTACTTC.

This clonotype showed up just a few times. This chain connects TRBV12-3 or TRBV12-4 to TRBJ2-7; no firm D call. This CDR3 contains 15 residues. Deletions cut 0 bases from V and 0 bases from J, with 9 bases between. CDR3 nucleotide sequence: TGTGCCAGCAGTTTAGCGGGGTCGAGCTCCTACGAGCAGTACTTC. Translating gives CASSLAGSSSYEQYF.

The chain links TRBV21-1 to TRBJ2-3; no check of the table's D call, TRBD1, against the DNA was made. TRBV21-1 is given as a pseudogene. This CDR3 comprises 13 residues. The CDR3 protein is CASISGATDTQYF. Written as DNA, the CDR3 is TGTGCCAGCATCTCGGGGGCCACAGATACGCAGTATTTT.

The rearrangement joins TRBV20-1 to TRBJ2-2; D possibly corresponds to TRBD2 (5 bases). The CDR3 totals 12 residues. V dropped 4 bases and J dropped 4 bases, with 7 bases sitting between them. The germline gives CDR1 DFQATT, CDR2 SNEGSKA (reference sequence). This CDR3 is CSATEGTGELFF. For the CDR3, the DNA is TGCAGTGCTACAGAGGGCACCGGGGAGCTGTTTTTT.

In its sample, this clonotype was seen a few times. This chain links TRBV7-8 with TRBJ1-5; D not resolved. The CDR3 is 15 amino acids. Per germline, CDR1 SGHVS and CDR2 FQNEAQ. V dropped 2 bases and J dropped 5 bases, with 13 bases sitting between them. The CDR3 nucleotides read TGTGCCAGCAGCTTATTAGGGTTGAAGGATCAGCCCCAGCATTTT. It yields the protein CASSLLGLKDQPQHF. The full variable domain, rest sourced from reference TRBV7-8 and TRBJ1-5, is GAGVSQSPRYKVAKRGQDVALRCDPISGHVSLFWYQQALGQGPEFLTYFQNEAQLDKSGLPSDRFFAERPEGSVSTLKIQRTQQEDSAVYLCASSLLGLKDQPQHFGDGTRLSIL.

The table lists this clonotype with a few counts. The V gene is TRBV29-1, the J gene TRBJ2-4, with no clear D. The end of the DNA is better explained by TRBJ2-7, so the J call may be wrong. This CDR3 region has 13 residues. Germline V CDR1 and CDR2: SQVTM, ANQGSEA. The CDR3 is CSVGQLSLGEQYF. The CDR3 DNA follows: TGCAGCGTTGGCCAGCTTTCTCTCGGCGAGCAGTACTTC.

The rearrangement joins TRBV5-1 to TRBJ1-1; 9 positions match TRBD1. Germline V lookup: CDR1 SGHRS, CDR2 YFSETQ. Unmatched junction bases numbered 8, after V lost 5 bases and J lost 3 bases. The CDR3 is made up of 15 amino acids. Written as DNA, the CDR3 is TGCGCCAGCAGGACCCCTGGACAGGGGTACACTGAAGCTTTCTTT. This codes for CASRTPGQGYTEAFF.

CDR3 in DNA: TGCGCCAGCAGTGGCGGGGACACCTATAGCAATCAGCCCCAGCATTTT. Amino acid sequence: CASSGGDTYSNQPQHF. The chain couples TRBV10-2 to TRBJ1-5; D is possibly TRBD1 (6 bases). The CDR3 runs 16 residues. Trimming cost V 4 bases and J 0 bases, with 13 bases left between them. Germline V gene lookup returns CDR1 WSHSY and CDR2 SAAADI.

This clonotype has a count of ten or more. The CDR3 DNA sequence: TGCAGTGCTAGTCGCGAGGGGGTAGTAACTGAAGCTTTCTTT. This translates into CSASREGVVTEAFF. The chain carries TRBV20-1 and TRBJ1-1; tentatively, D is TRBD1 (6 bases). The CDR3 consists of 14 residues. Germline-derived CDR1 and CDR2 are DFQATT and SNEGSKA (reference sequence). V was cut by 3 bases and J by 5 bases, with 16 bases left in between.

The J gene is TRBJ1-1, the V gene TRBV5-5, with TRBD1 identical over 7 bases. Germline V CDR1 and CDR2: SGHKS, YYEKEE (reference sequence). J gave up 0 bases and V 4 bases, and 6 bases lay outside the gene matches. The CDR3 loop spans 15 amino acids. As DNA, the CDR3 is TGTGCCAGCAGCACAGGGGCCGGGATGAACACTGAAGCTTTCTTT. It codes for CASSTGAGMNTEAFF. The complete variable domain, with remaining parts taken from reference TRBV5-5 and TRBJ1-1, reads DAGVTQSPTHLIKTRGQQVTLRCSPISGHKSVSWYQQVLGQGPQFIFQYYEKEERGRGNFPDRFSARQFPNYSSELNVNALLLGDSALYLCASSTGAGMNTEAFFGQGTRLTVV.

The V call is TRBV25-1, the J call TRBJ1-1, with TRBD1 as a possible D gene (5 bases). There are 14 residues in the CDR3. The germline V gene has CDR1 MGHDK and CDR2 SYGVNS. V lost 3 bases, J lost 1 base, and 9 bases lay in between. CDR3 coding DNA: TGTGCCAGCAGTGACTGGGGGTCGAACACTGAAGCTTTCTTT. Translated, it gives CASSDWGSNTEAFF.

V and J are TRBV12-3 or TRBV12-4 and TRBJ2-4; 8 bases are shared with TRBD2. This CDR3 is 15 amino acids long. Trimming took 5 bases from V and 2 from J; bases not matched to a gene: 5. CDR3 nucleotide sequence: TGTGCCAGCAGTGGGACTAGTACGTCCAAAAACATTCAGTACTTC. It specifies CASSGTSTSKNIQYF.

This clonotype was seen only once. The chain joins TRBV12-3 or TRBV12-4 to TRBJ2-3; no clear D gene. V gave up 7 bases and J gave up 1 base, with 9 bases separating them. The CDR3 is 13 residues long. This CDR3 is CASTPDGTDTQYF. The CDR3 DNA follows: TGTGCCAGCACTCCTGACGGCACAGATACGCAGTATTTT.

The rearrangement links TRBV6-6 to TRBJ2-4, with TRBD1 matching 7 bases. Judging by the DNA end, TRBJ2-7 fits better; the J call may be wrong. Germline values: CDR1 MNHNY, CDR2 SVGAGI (reference sequence). The CDR3 extends over 15 amino acids. This CDR3 reads CASSYGDSTTSEQYF. CDR3 in DNA: TGTGCCAGCAGTTACGGGGACAGCACCACTAGCGAGCAGTACTTC.

There are a few counts of this clonotype. This chain uses TRBV29-1 with TRBJ2-3; the D gene could be TRBD1 or TRBD2 (6 bases each). The CDR3 is made up of 16 amino acids. Deletions cut 6 bases from V and 1 base from J, with 20 bases between. CDR1 SQVTM and CDR2 ANQGSEA come from the germline V gene. CDR3 DNA sequence: TGCAGCGTGTCAGCCGACGGGGGCTCGGGCACAGATACGCAGTATTTT. Amino acid sequence: CSVSADGGSGTDTQYF.

In this sample, this clonotype turned up many times. The chain joins TRBV20-1 to TRBJ2-3, with 9 bases aligning to TRBD2. The junction had 0 bases not matched to a gene; V was cut back by 7 bases and J by 4 bases. Germline values: CDR1 DFQATT, CDR2 SNEGSKA (reference sequence). The CDR3 length is 11 residues. In DNA, the CDR3 is TGCAGTGGCGGGGGGGCAGATACGCAGTATTTT. It yields the protein CSGGGADTQYF.

The chain recombines TRBV21-1 with TRBJ2-3; the D call in the table, TRBD2, was not verified against the DNA. TRBV21-1 is a recognized pseudogene. The CDR3 spans 16 residues. CDR3 residues: CASKTSAGVSPDTQYF. CDR3 in DNA: TGTGCCAGCAAGACGTCAGCGGGGGTTTCGCCAGATACGCAGTATTTT.

This chain connects TRBV7-2 to TRBJ2-1, with D maybe TRBD2 (6 bases). This CDR3 comprises 17 residues. Germline values: CDR1 SGHTA, CDR2 FQGNSA. With 0 bases removed from V and 12 bases from J, the gap between germline ends came to 24 bases. DNA for the CDR3: TGTGCCAGCAGCTTAGCGGCGGGAAGACGGATAATAGATGTGCAGTTCTTC. Its translation: CASSLAAGRRIIDVQFF. The whole variable domain, filled in from reference TRBV7-2 and TRBJ2-1, reads GAGVSQSPSNKVTEKGKDVELRCDPISGHTALYWYRQSLGQGLEFLIYFQGNSAPDKSGLPSDRFSAERTGGSVSTLTIQRTQQEDSAVYLCASSLAAGRRIIDVQFFGPGTRLTVL.